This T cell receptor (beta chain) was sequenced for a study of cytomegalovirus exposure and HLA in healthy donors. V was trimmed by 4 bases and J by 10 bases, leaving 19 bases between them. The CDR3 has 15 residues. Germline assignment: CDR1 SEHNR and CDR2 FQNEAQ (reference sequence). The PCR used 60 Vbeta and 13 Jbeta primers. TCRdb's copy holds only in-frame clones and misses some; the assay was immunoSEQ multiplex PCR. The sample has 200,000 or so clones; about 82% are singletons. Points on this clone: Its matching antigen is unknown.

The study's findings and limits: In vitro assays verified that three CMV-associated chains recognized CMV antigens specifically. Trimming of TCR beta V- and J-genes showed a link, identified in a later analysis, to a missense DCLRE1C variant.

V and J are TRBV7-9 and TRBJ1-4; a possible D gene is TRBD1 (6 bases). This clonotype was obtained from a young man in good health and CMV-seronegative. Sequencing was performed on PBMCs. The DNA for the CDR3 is TGTGCCAGCAGCTCCCGCGAGGGGGGGACGGGAAAACTGTTTTTT. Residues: CASSSREGGTGKLFF. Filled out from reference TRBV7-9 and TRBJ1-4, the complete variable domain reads DTGVSQNPRHKITKRGQNVTFRCDPISEHNRLYWYRQTLGQGPEFLTYFQNEAQLEKSRLLSDRFSAERPKGSFSTLEIQRTEQGDSAMYLCASSSREGGTGKLFFGSGTQLSVL.